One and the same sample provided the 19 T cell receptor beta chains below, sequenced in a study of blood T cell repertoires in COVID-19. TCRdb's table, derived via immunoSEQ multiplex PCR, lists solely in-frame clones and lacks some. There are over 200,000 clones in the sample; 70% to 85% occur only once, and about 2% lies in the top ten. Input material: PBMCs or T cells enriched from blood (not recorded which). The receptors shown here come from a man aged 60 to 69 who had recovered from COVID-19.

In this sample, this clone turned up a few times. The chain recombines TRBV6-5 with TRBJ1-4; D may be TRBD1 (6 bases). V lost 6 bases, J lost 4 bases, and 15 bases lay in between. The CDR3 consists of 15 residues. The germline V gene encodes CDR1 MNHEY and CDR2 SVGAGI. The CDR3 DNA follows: TGTGCCAGCAGCCCCCAGGGGATGGGTAATGAAAAACTGTTTTTT. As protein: CASSPQGMGNEKLFF.

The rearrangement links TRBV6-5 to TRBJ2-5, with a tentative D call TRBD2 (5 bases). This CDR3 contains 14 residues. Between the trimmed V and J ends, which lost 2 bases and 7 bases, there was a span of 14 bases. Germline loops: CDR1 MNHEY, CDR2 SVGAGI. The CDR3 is CASSYERDRGTQYF. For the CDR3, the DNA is TGTGCCAGCAGTTACGAAAGGGATCGGGGGACCCAGTACTTC.

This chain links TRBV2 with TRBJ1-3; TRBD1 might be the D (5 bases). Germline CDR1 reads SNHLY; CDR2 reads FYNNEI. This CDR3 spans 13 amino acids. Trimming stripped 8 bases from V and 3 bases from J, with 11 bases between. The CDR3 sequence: CASFPGGGNTIYF. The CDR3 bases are TGTGCCAGCTTCCCCGGGGGTGGAAACACCATATATTTT.

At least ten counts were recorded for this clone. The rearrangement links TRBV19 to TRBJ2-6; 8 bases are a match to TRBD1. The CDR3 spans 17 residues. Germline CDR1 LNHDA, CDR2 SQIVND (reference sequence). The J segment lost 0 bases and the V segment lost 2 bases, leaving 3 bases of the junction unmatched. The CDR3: CASSIRDRPSGANVLTF. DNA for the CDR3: TGTGCCAGTAGTATACGGGACAGGCCCTCTGGGGCCAACGTCCTGACTTTC.

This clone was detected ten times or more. The CDR3 protein is CASSHLRDRADGYTF. The CDR3 DNA reads as TGTGCCAGCAGCCACCTCCGGGACAGGGCTGATGGCTACACCTTC. The V and J genes are TRBV11-2 and TRBJ1-2, with 9 bases fitting TRBD1. V was clipped by 5 bases and J by 6 bases; unmatched bases: 10. CDR1 is SGHAT and CDR2 is FQNNGV in the germline V gene. The CDR3 length is 15 residues. Full variable domain (rest looked up from reference TRBV11-2 and TRBJ1-2): EAGVAQSPRYKIIEKRQSVAFWCNPISGHATLYWYQQILGQGPKLLIQFQNNGVVDDSQLPKDRFSAERLKGVDSTLKIQPAKLEDSAVYLCASSHLRDRADGYTFGSGTRLTVV.

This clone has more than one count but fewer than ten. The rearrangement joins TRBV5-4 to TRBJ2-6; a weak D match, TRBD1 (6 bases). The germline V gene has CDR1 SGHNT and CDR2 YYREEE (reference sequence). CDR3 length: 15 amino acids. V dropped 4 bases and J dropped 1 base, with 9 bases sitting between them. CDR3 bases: TGTGCCAGCAGCATACAGGGATCTGGGGCCAACGTCCTGACTTTC. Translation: CASSIQGSGANVLTF.

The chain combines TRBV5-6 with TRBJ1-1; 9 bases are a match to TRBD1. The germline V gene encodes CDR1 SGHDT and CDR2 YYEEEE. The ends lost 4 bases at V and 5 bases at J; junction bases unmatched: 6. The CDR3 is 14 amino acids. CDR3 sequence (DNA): TGTGCCAGCAGCCCACAGGGGGCTGGAACTGAAGCTTTCTTT. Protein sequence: CASSPQGAGTEAFF.

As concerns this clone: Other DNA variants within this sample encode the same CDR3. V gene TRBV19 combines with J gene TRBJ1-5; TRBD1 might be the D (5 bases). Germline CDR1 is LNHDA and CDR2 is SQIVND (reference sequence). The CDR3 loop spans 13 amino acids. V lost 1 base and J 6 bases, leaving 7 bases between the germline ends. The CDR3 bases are TGTGCCAGTAGTATAGGTAGGGGTCAGCCCCAGCATTTT. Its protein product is CASSIGRGQPQHF.

The chain's CDR3 is CASSPSGGPYEQYF. For the CDR3, the DNA is TGTGCCAGCAGCCCTAGCGGGGGCCCCTACGAGCAGTACTTC. The rearrangement uses TRBV6-6 and TRBJ2-7; 10 bases line up with TRBD2. The germline V gene encodes CDR1 MNHNY and CDR2 SVGAGI (reference sequence). The CDR3 contains 14 residues. With 6 bases clipped from V and 2 bases from J, the junction kept 4 bases outside the gene matches.

In DNA, the CDR3 is TGTGCCAGCTCACCATTAAGCACAGATACGCAGTATTTT. Protein product: CASSPLSTDTQYF. This chain connects TRBV18 to TRBJ2-3; no firm D call. V was clipped by 2 bases and J by 0 bases, with 3 bases between them. The germline V gene has CDR1 KGHSH and CDR2 LQKENI. CDR3 length: 13 residues.

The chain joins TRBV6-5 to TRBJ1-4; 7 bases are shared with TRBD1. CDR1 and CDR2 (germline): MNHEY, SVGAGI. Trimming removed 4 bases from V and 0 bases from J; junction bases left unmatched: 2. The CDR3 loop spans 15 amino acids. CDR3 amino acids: CASSWQGATNEKLFF. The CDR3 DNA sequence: TGTGCCAGCAGTTGGCAGGGGGCAACTAATGAAAAACTGTTTTTT.

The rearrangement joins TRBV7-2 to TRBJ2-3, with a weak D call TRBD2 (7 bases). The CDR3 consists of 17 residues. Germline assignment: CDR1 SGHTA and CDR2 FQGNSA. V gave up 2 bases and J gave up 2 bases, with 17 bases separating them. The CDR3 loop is CASSLNRAGASTDTQYF. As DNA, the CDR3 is TGTGCCAGCAGCTTAAATCGGGCGGGGGCCTCCACAGATACGCAGTATTTT.

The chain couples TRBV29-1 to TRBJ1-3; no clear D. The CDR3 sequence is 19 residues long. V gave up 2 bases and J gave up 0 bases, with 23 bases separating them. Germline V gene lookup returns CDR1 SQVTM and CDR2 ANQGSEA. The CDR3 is CSVEQPGRFQTPSGNTIYF. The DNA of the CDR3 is TGCAGCGTTGAACAGCCGGGAAGATTCCAAACACCCTCTGGAAACACCATATATTTT.

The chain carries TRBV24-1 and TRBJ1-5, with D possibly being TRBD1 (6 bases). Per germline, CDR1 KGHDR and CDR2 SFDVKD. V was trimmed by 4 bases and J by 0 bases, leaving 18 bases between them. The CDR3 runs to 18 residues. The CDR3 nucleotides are TGTGCCACCAGTGACCGCGACCAGGGACACTTTAGCAATCAGCCCCAGCATTTT. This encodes CATSDRDQGHFSNQPQHF.

Written as DNA, the CDR3 is TGTGCCAGCAAAAAAGGACAGGAGGGATCTTATGGCTACACCTTC. Its translation: CASKKGQEGSYGYTF. The chain recombines TRBV6-5 with TRBJ1-2; 7 nucleotides align to TRBD1. V lost 7 bases to trimming and J lost 5 bases; unmatched junction nucleotides: 13. Germline-derived CDR1 and CDR2 are MNHEY and SVGAGI. This CDR3 region has 15 residues.

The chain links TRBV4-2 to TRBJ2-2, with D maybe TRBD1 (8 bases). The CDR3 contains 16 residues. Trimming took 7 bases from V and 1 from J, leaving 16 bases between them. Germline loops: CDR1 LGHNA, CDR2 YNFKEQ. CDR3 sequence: CASTIQGGQNTGELFF. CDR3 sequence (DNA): TGTGCCAGCACCATACAGGGGGGGCAGAACACCGGGGAGCTGTTTTTT.

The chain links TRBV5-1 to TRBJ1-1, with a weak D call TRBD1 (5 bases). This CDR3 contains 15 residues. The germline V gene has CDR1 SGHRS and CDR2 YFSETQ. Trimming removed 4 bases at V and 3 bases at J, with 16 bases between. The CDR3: CASSPEYDSDTEAFF. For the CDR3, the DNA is TGCGCCAGCAGCCCAGAATATGACAGCGACACTGAAGCTTTCTTT.

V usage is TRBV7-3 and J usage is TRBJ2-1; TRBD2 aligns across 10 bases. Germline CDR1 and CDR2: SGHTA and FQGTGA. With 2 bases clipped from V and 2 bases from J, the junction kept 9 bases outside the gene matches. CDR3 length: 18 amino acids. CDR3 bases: TGTGCCAGCAGCTTAGAGTCGCTAGCGGGGGCACCCTACAATGAGCAGTTCTTC. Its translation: CASSLESLAGAPYNEQFF.

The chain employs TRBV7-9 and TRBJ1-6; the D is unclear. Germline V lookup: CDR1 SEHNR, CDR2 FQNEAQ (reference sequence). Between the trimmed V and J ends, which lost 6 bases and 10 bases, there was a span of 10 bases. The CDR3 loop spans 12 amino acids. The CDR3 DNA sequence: TGTGCCAGCAGTCTTACAGAATCACCCCTCCACTTT. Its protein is CASSLTESPLHF.